The rows below give T cell receptor beta chains drawn from one sample of a study of T cell repertoires in cytomegalovirus infection. In TCRdb, the reads were re-called with MiXCR into one record per CDR3 protein. The table lists some 440,000 distinct CDR3 sequences, around 32% of them singletons, with approximately 15% in the top ten. The sequenced material came from PBMCs. The receptors come from a human donor in good health (CMV status not recorded). Some clones in this sample may be carry-over from other donors' samples. The CDR3 runs from the conserved cysteine through the conserved F or W. The D gene is left open where the match is weak. Expanded clones are given a class, and other clones once, few, many or no size at all.

CDR3 protein: CATSGVFGDQPQHF
CDR3 DNA: TGTGCCACCTCAGGGGTGTTTGGAGATCAGCCCCAGCATTTT
clone size: few
D gene: NA
J gene: TRBJ1-5
V gene: TRBV10-3

CDR3 protein: CSVHQGPTEAFF
CDR3 DNA: TGCAGTGTACACCAGGGGCCCACTGAAGCTTTCTTT
clone size: NA
D gene: NA
J gene: TRBJ1-1
V gene: TRBV20-1

CDR3 protein: CSVDERLYGYTF
CDR3 DNA: TGCAGCGTTGATGAGCGGTTGTATGGCTACACCTTC
clone size: NA
D gene: NA
J gene: TRBJ1-2
V gene: TRBV29-1

CDR3 protein: CASSARVVPLSGDEQFF
CDR3 DNA: TGCGCCAGCTCCGCCAGGGTTGTCCCTCTCTCGGGGGATGAGCAGTTCTTC
clone size: NA
D gene: NA
J gene: TRBJ2-1
V gene: TRBV5-1

CDR3 protein: CASREEGQGRFAEQYF
CDR3 DNA: TGCGCCAGCAGAGAAGAGGGACAGGGACGGTTCGCCGAGCAGTACTTC
clone size: NA
D gene: TRBD1
J gene: TRBJ2-7
V gene: TRBV5-1

CDR3 protein: CASSFAQPVDFGEQYF
CDR3 DNA: TGTGCCAGCAGTTTTGCCCAGCCCGTGGACTTCGGGGAGCAGTACTTC
clone size: NA
D gene: NA
J gene: TRBJ2-7
V gene: TRBV6-5

CDR3 protein: CASSPRWPTTNEKLFF
CDR3 DNA: TGTGCCAGCAGTCCCCGGTGGCCGACAACTAATGAAAAACTGTTTTTT
clone size: few
D gene: NA
J gene: TRBJ1-4
V gene: TRBV6-2/TRBV6-3

CDR3 protein: CASSPGLAGNSRDTQYF
CDR3 DNA: TGTGCCAGCAGCCCGGGACTAGCGGGGAACTCCAGGGATACGCAGTATTTT
clone size: many
D gene: TRBD2
J gene: TRBJ2-3
V gene: TRBV7-2

CDR3 protein: CASTPEGIGYTF
CDR3 DNA: TGTGCCAGCACCCCTGAGGGGATTGGCTACACCTTC
clone size: NA
D gene: NA
J gene: TRBJ1-2
V gene: TRBV12-3/TRBV12-4

CDR3 protein: CASSVGLGGYEQYF
CDR3 DNA: TGTGCCAGCAGCGTTGGACTTGGGGGCTACGAGCAGTACTTC
clone size: NA
D gene: NA
J gene: TRBJ2-7
V gene: TRBV5-4

CDR3 protein: CASSPLGRSTGTHNEQFF
CDR3 DNA: TGTGCCAGCTCACCCCTGGGAAGATCGACAGGGACCCACAATGAGCAGTTCTTC
clone size: NA
D gene: TRBD1
J gene: TRBJ2-1
V gene: TRBV18

CDR3 protein: CASSDPSRGEAFF
CDR3 DNA: TGTGCCAGCAGCGACCCTAGTCGGGGTGAAGCTTTCTTT
clone size: NA
D gene: NA
J gene: TRBJ1-1
V gene: TRBV7-3

CDR3 protein: CASSNAWISDNQPQHF
CDR3 DNA: TGTGCCAGCAGTAACGCATGGATCTCGGACAATCAGCCCCAGCATTTT
clone size: many
D gene: NA
J gene: TRBJ1-5
V gene: TRBV28

CDR3 protein: CASSQQAHNTGELFF
CDR3 DNA: TGTGCCAGCAGCCAACAGGCCCATAACACCGGGGAGCTGTTTTTT
clone size: many
D gene: NA
J gene: TRBJ2-2
V gene: TRBV7-6

CDR3 protein: CASSLPFTLNRASLSYEQYF
CDR3 DNA: TGTGCCAGCAGCTTACCCTTTACCCTTAATCGGGCCTCTCTCTCCTACGAGCAGTACTTC
clone size: NA
D gene: NA
J gene: TRBJ2-7
V gene: TRBV7-9

CDR3 protein: CASSQGPTGNTIYF
CDR3 DNA: TGCGCCAGCAGCCAAGGGCCTACTGGAAACACCATATATTTT
clone size: NA
D gene: NA
J gene: TRBJ1-3
V gene: TRBV4-3

CDR3 protein: CASSSGLTANTGELFF
CDR3 DNA: TGTGCCAGCAGCTCGGGGCTAACTGCGAACACCGGGGAGCTGTTTTTT
clone size: NA
D gene: NA
J gene: TRBJ2-2
V gene: TRBV6-6

CDR3 protein: CASSQSGGLNTGELFF
CDR3 DNA: TGCGCCAGCAGCCAAAGCGGGGGACTGAACACCGGGGAGCTGTTTTTT
clone size: NA
D gene: TRBD2
J gene: TRBJ2-2
V gene: TRBV4-1

CDR3 protein: CSPTGIIAGAGGAFF
CDR3 DNA: TGCAGCCCGACAGGGATCATCGCGGGAGCTGGGGGAGCTTTCTTT
clone size: NA
D gene: TRBD1
J gene: TRBJ1-1
V gene: TRBV20-1

CDR3 protein: CASRKSEVNEKLFF
CDR3 DNA: TGTGCCAGCAGGAAATCAGAGGTTAATGAAAAACTGTTTTTT
clone size: many
D gene: NA
J gene: TRBJ1-4
V gene: TRBV7-8

CDR3 protein: CASSSRTAWNAAEAFF
CDR3 DNA: TGTGCCAGTAGTTCCCGGACAGCTTGGAATGCGGCTGAAGCTTTCTTT
clone size: few
D gene: NA
J gene: TRBJ1-1
V gene: TRBV19

CDR3 protein: CASSPRTDRTDTQYF
CDR3 DNA: TGTGCCAGCAGCCCCCGGACAGATCGCACAGATACGCAGTATTTT
clone size: NA
D gene: NA
J gene: TRBJ2-3
V gene: TRBV11-2

CDR3 protein: CASSYTGQGEETQYF
CDR3 DNA: TGTGCCAGCAGTTACACGGGACAGGGGGAAGAGACCCAGTACTTC
clone size: few
D gene: TRBD1
J gene: TRBJ2-5
V gene: TRBV6-5

CDR3 protein: CASSETGLNTEAFF
CDR3 DNA: TGTGCCAGTAGTGAGACGGGCCTGAACACTGAAGCTTTCTTT
clone size: NA
D gene: NA
J gene: TRBJ1-1
V gene: TRBV19

CDR3 protein: CASSYSRSQTKNYGYTF
CDR3 DNA: TGTGCCAGCAGTTACTCCCGCTCGCAGACTAAGAACTATGGCTACACCTTC
clone size: few
D gene: NA
J gene: TRBJ1-2
V gene: TRBV6-5

CDR3 protein: CASTSVASGNTEAFF
CDR3 DNA: TGTGCCAGCACCTCCGTTGCGAGTGGCAACACTGAAGCTTTCTTT
clone size: many
D gene: NA
J gene: TRBJ1-1
V gene: TRBV6-2/TRBV6-3

CDR3 protein: CASRGQFPSGANVLTF
CDR3 DNA: TGTGCCAGCAGGGGACAATTTCCCTCTGGGGCCAACGTCCTGACTTTC
clone size: NA
D gene: NA
J gene: TRBJ2-6
V gene: TRBV6-6

CDR3 protein: CASFEVMNTEAFF
CDR3 DNA: TGTGCCAGCTTCGAAGTCATGAACACTGAAGCTTTCTTT
clone size: few
D gene: NA
J gene: TRBJ1-1
V gene: TRBV6-5

CDR3 protein: CASSRRLAGPETQYF
CDR3 DNA: TGTGCCAGCAGTCGCCGACTAGCGGGGCCGGAGACCCAGTACTTC
clone size: few
D gene: TRBD2
J gene: TRBJ2-5
V gene: TRBV6-1

CDR3 protein: CASSFQQATYNEQFF
CDR3 DNA: TGTGCCAGCAGCTTTCAACAGGCTACCTACAATGAGCAGTTCTTC
clone size: NA
D gene: NA
J gene: TRBJ2-1
V gene: TRBV5-5

CDR3 protein: CASSLVGGNQPKHF
CDR3 DNA: TGTGCCAGCAGCTTAGTCGGCGGGAATCAGCCCAAGCATTTT
clone size: NA
D gene: NA
J gene: TRBJ1-5
V gene: TRBV7-9

CDR3 protein: CATRQFYEQYF
CDR3 DNA: TGTGCCACCAGACAGTTCTACGAGCAGTACTTC
clone size: NA
D gene: NA
J gene: TRBJ2-7
V gene: TRBV6-2/TRBV6-3

CDR3 protein: CASSPQGADTGELFF
CDR3 DNA: TGTGCCAGCAGCCCACAGGGGGCTGACACCGGGGAGCTGTTTTTT
clone size: many
D gene: TRBD1
J gene: TRBJ2-2
V gene: TRBV7-8

CDR3 protein: CASSSRGQEYQPQHF
CDR3 DNA: TGTGCCAGTAGTAGCAGGGGGCAGGAATATCAGCCCCAGCATTTT
clone size: NA
D gene: TRBD1
J gene: TRBJ1-5
V gene: TRBV19

CDR3 protein: CASSESGRANYGYTF
CDR3 DNA: TGTGCCAGCAGTGAATCGGGCAGGGCAAACTATGGCTACACCTTC
clone size: few
D gene: NA
J gene: TRBJ1-2
V gene: TRBV25-1

CDR3 protein: CASTQNYGYTF
CDR3 DNA: TGTGCCAGCACGCAGAACTATGGCTACACCTTC
clone size: once
D gene: NA
J gene: TRBJ1-2
V gene: TRBV6-2/TRBV6-3

CDR3 protein: CSARRAGLSTDTQYF
CDR3 DNA: TGCAGTGCTAGAAGGGCGGGACTTAGCACAGATACGCAGTATTTT
clone size: few
D gene: NA
J gene: TRBJ2-3
V gene: TRBV20-1

CDR3 protein: CASSFGATNEKLFF
CDR3 DNA: TGTGCCAGCAGCTTCGGGGCAACTAATGAAAAACTGTTTTTT
clone size: many
D gene: NA
J gene: TRBJ1-4
V gene: TRBV7-6

CDR3 protein: CASIPGGTGSGNTIYF
CDR3 DNA: TGTGCCAGCATCCCCGGTGGGACAGGGAGTGGAAACACCATATATTTT
clone size: NA
D gene: TRBD1
J gene: TRBJ1-3
V gene: TRBV28

CDR3 protein: CASSLLTGGPEQYF
CDR3 DNA: TGTGCCAGCAGCTTACTAACAGGGGGACCCGAGCAGTACTTC
clone size: many
D gene: TRBD1
J gene: TRBJ2-7
V gene: TRBV7-6

CDR3 protein: CASGASVIHTQYF
CDR3 DNA: TGTGCCAGCGGGGCTAGCGTTATACATACGCAGTATTTT
clone size: NA
D gene: NA
J gene: TRBJ2-3
V gene: TRBV6-8

CDR3 protein: CASTDRTVDIEQYF
CDR3 DNA: TGTGCCAGCACTGACCGGACAGTCGATATCGAGCAGTACTTC
clone size: NA
D gene: NA
J gene: TRBJ2-7
V gene: TRBV2